The 18 T cell receptor beta chains below come from one sample, sequenced in a study of early T cells in non-severe SARS-CoV-2 infection. TCRdb re-called the 5' RACE reads through MiXCR, storing one row per CDR3 protein. The profile shows just under 45,000 distinct CDR3 sequences, 11% of them singletons. Sequencing was performed on whole blood. The receptors here all came from an adult who was a healthcare worker with PCR-confirmed SARS-CoV-2 infection or an uninfected control (not recorded which).

In this sample, this clonotype turned up many times. In nucleotides, the CDR3 is TGCAGTGCTAGAGATCCCGTAGAGCGGGGGTTAGATACGCAGTATTTT. It specifies CSARDPVERGLDTQYF. This chain uses TRBV20-1 with TRBJ2-3, with 8 nucleotides matching TRBD2. Looked up from germline, CDR1 is DFQATT and CDR2 is SNEGSKA (reference sequence). V was clipped by 0 bases and J by 5 bases; unmatched bases: 10. The CDR3 has 16 residues.

V is TRBV4-3 and J is TRBJ1-2; D gene unclear. The CDR3 sequence is 15 residues long. The V and J ends lost 0 bases and 1 base respectively, with 9 bases between them. Germline assignment: CDR1 LGHNA and CDR2 YSLEER. CDR3 protein: CASSQDSRNNYGYTF. The CDR3 DNA reads as TGCGCCAGCAGCCAAGATTCAAGGAATAACTATGGCTACACCTTC.

This clonotype was detected many times. Relative to the germline gene, one junction end is altered; a read error may explain this. V usage is TRBV5-4 and J usage is TRBJ2-6, with D possibly being TRBD1 or TRBD2 (6 bases each). The CDR3 is 15 residues long. Germline-derived CDR1 and CDR2 are SGHNT and YYREEE (reference sequence). The CDR3 is CASSSGAAGANVLIF. The CDR3 DNA is TGTGCCAGCAGCTCGGGGGCAGCTGGGGCCAACGTCCTGATTTTC.

The chain recombines TRBV14 with TRBJ1-6; 7 positions match TRBD1. This CDR3 comprises 15 residues. Germline CDR1 is SGHDN and CDR2 is FVKESK. Trimming took 5 bases from V and 9 from J; bases not matched to a gene: 10. The CDR3 DNA reads as TGTGCCAGCAGCAGTCAGACAGGGTCCAGTTCACCCCTCCACTTT. Protein sequence: CASSSQTGSSSPLHF.

The genes are TRBV7-9 and TRBJ2-3; 11 positions agree with TRBD2. V trimming: 1 base; J trimming: 2 bases; junction bases outside the gene matches: 8. Per the germline V gene, CDR1 is SEHNR and CDR2 is FQNEAQ (reference sequence). CDR3 length equals 18 residues. CDR3 DNA: TGTGCCAGCAGCTTAGATTGGGCTAGCGGGGGGCCCACAGATACGCAGTATTTT. Its translation is CASSLDWASGGPTDTQYF.

This chain joins TRBV19 and TRBJ1-1; no definite D call. This CDR3 spans 14 amino acids. Per the germline V gene, CDR1 is LNHDA and CDR2 is SQIVND (reference sequence). Trimming removed 7 bases at V and 1 base at J, with 13 bases between. In nucleotides, the CDR3 is TGTGCCAGTATGAACAATGTAGAGAACACTGAAGCTTTCTTT. Protein product: CASMNNVENTEAFF. Complete variable domain (other parts from reference TRBV19 and TRBJ1-1): DGGITQSPKYLFRKEGQNVTLSCEQNLNHDAMYWYRQDPGQGLRLIYYSQIVNDFQKGDIAEGYSVSREKKESFPLTVTSAQKNPTAFYLCASMNNVENTEAFFGQGTRLTVV.

The sample holds many counts of this clonotype. V gene TRBV7-2 combines with J gene TRBJ2-7; TRBD1 might be the D (6 bases). This CDR3 is built from 14 residues. V lost 3 bases and J 3 bases, leaving 12 bases between the germline ends. Germline-derived CDR1 and CDR2 are SGHTA and FQGNSA. The CDR3 DNA sequence: TGTGCCAGCAGCTTGTCAGGGGTTGGCTACGAGCAGTACTTC. Translated, it gives CASSLSGVGYEQYF.

This clonotype showed up just a few times. The chain combines TRBV7-6 with TRBJ2-6; D call uncertain. CDR1 and CDR2 (germline): SGHVS, FNYEAQ. CDR3 length equals 18 residues. V was clipped by 5 bases and J by 4 bases, with 21 bases between them. As DNA, the CDR3 is TGTGCCAGCAGCCCTTCCCTCCAGTATAGCTCCGGGGCCAACGTCCTGACTTTC. Protein product: CASSPSLQYSSGANVLTF.

The sample holds many counts of this clonotype. This chain joins TRBV20-1 and TRBJ2-5; D might be TRBD1 (7 bases). V was trimmed by 6 bases and J by 2 bases, leaving 19 bases between them. Per the germline V gene, CDR1 is DFQATT and CDR2 is SNEGSKA (reference sequence). The CDR3 spans 15 residues. The CDR3 DNA is TGCAGTGCCGCCCAGGGGGGAGGCAGTCAAGAGACCCAGTACTTC. This codes for CSAAQGGGSQETQYF.

This clonotype was seen a few times. An end of the junction differs from the germline gene, which may be a read error. The rearrangement joins TRBV7-7 to TRBJ2-7; TRBD1 might be the D (6 bases). Germline values: CDR1 SSHAT, CDR2 FNYEAQ (reference sequence). The CDR3 sequence is 15 residues long. The CDR3 DNA reads TGTGCTAGCAGCGTCGGGACACGACCTGAGTACGAGCAGTACTTC. Its protein is CASSVGTRPEYEQYF.

Many counts were recorded for this clonotype. V is TRBV4-1 and J is TRBJ1-3; no clear D gene. CDR1 is MGHRA and CDR2 is YSYEKL in the germline V gene. Trimming shortened V by 0 bases and J by 8 bases, and 11 bases separated the two germline ends. The CDR3 is 14 amino acids. CDR3 sequence: CASSQDSMRDTIYF. CDR3 nucleotide sequence: TGCGCCAGCAGCCAAGACAGTATGAGAGACACCATATATTTT.

There are many counts of this clonotype. This chain uses TRBV7-2 with TRBJ1-4; weak D call: TRBD1 (6 bases). This CDR3 comprises 13 residues. Germline CDR1 SGHTA, CDR2 FQGNSA. The V end was cut by 5 bases, the J end by 8 bases, with 12 bases between. The CDR3 nucleotides read TGTGCCAGCAGCACCAGGGGAGGAGAAAAACTGTTTTTT. This encodes CASSTRGGEKLFF.

This chain connects TRBV6-6 to TRBJ2-3, with D unresolved. There are 15 residues in the CDR3. In germline, CDR1 is MNHNY, CDR2 SVGAGI (reference sequence). The V end was cut by 2 bases, the J end by 2 bases, with 11 bases between. The DNA for the CDR3 is TGTGCCAGCAGTTACCCCGGACGTGACACAGATACGCAGTATTTT. The encoded protein is CASSYPGRDTDTQYF.

This clonotype has at least ten counts. The genes are TRBV15 and TRBJ2-1, with D maybe TRBD1 (5 bases). Trimming stripped 2 bases from V and 5 bases from J, with 16 bases between. This CDR3 is built from 16 residues. Looked up from germline, CDR1 is LNHNV and CDR2 is YYDKDF (reference sequence). The CDR3 sequence is CATSRLGREIDNEQFF. The CDR3 region has the DNA TGTGCCACCAGCAGATTGGGCAGGGAAATCGACAATGAGCAGTTCTTC.

In this sample, this clonotype turned up many times. The chain joins TRBV12-3 or TRBV12-4 to TRBJ1-2, with a possible D match to TRBD1 (6 bases). This CDR3 has 13 amino acids. V was shortened by 6 bases and J by 8 bases, with 16 bases between the two germline ends. The CDR3 here is CASSDRFLFGYTF. Here the CDR3 DNA reads TGTGCCAGCAGCGACAGGTTTTTGTTCGGCTACACCTTC.

This chain connects TRBV28 to TRBJ1-2; unclear D gene. V was pared by 2 bases and J by 4 bases, with 8 bases between. Germline-derived CDR1 and CDR2 are MDHEN and SYDVKM. The CDR3 is 13 residues long. CDR3: CASSLNDLYGYTF. As DNA, the CDR3 is TGTGCCAGCAGTTTAAACGACCTCTATGGCTACACCTTC.

Many counts were recorded for this clonotype. The chain has TRBV10-3 and TRBJ2-3, with 13 nucleotides matching TRBD2. There are 14 residues in the CDR3. Per germline, CDR1 ENHRY and CDR2 SYGVKD. With 10 bases clipped from V and 4 bases from J, the junction kept 5 bases outside the gene matches. In DNA form, the CDR3 reads TGTGCCACAGGGGGGACTAGCGGGGCAGATACGCAGTATTTT. It is translated as CATGGTSGADTQYF.

This clonotype occurred many times. The chain employs TRBV7-2 and TRBJ2-6; 12 bases fit TRBD1. This CDR3 is built from 18 residues. Losses at the gene ends were 5 bases for V and 4 bases for J; bases not matched to a gene: 9. Looked up from germline, CDR1 is SGHTA and CDR2 is FQGNSA. The chain's CDR3 is CASSPGQGATRGANVLTF. CDR3 nucleotide sequence: TGTGCCAGCAGCCCGGGACAGGGGGCCACAAGGGGGGCCAACGTCCTGACTTTC.